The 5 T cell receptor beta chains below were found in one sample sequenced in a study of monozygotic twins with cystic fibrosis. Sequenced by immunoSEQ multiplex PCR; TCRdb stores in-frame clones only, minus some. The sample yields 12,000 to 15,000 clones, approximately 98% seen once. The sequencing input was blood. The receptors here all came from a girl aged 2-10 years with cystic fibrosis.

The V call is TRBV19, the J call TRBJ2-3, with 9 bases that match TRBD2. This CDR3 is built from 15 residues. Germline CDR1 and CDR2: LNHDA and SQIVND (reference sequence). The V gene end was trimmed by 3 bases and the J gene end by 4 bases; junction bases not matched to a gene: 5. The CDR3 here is CASSIGLAGPDTQYF. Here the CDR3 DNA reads TGTGCCAGTAGTATCGGGCTAGCGGGACCAGATACGCAGTATTTT.

The CDR3 sequence is CASSLDRSGLPYEQYF. The CDR3, as DNA: TGTGCCAGCAGCTTAGACCGGTCGGGATTACCCTACGAGCAGTACTTC. This chain connects TRBV11-2 to TRBJ2-7; possible D gene TRBD2, 5 bases. Germline V gives CDR1 SGHAT, CDR2 FQNNGV. Deletions cut 0 bases from V and 2 bases from J, with 14 bases between. This CDR3 region has 16 residues.

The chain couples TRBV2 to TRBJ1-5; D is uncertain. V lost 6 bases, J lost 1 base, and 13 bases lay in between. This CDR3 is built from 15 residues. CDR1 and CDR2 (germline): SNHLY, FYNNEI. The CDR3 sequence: CASSKESGSNQPQHF. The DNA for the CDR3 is TGTGCCAGCAGCAAGGAGTCTGGAAGCAATCAGCCCCAGCATTTT.

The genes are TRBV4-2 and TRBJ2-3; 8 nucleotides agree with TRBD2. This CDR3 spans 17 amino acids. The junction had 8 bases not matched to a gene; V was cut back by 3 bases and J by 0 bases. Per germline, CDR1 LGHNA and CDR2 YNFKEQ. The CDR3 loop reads CASSHQTSGKSTDTQYF. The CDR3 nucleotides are TGTGCCAGCAGCCACCAAACTAGCGGAAAAAGCACAGATACGCAGTATTTT.

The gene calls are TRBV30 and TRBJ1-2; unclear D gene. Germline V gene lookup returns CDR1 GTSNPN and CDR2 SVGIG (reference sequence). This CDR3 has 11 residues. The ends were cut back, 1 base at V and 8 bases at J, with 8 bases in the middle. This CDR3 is CAWSGLQGYTF. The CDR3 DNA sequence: TGTGCCTGGAGTGGACTTCAAGGCTACACCTTC.